This T cell receptor beta chain was retrieved from a study of T cells in Graves' hyperthyroidism and ophthalmopathy. This clonotype appeared many times. RNA transcripts gave rise to amplified TCR beta CDR3 regions. In the first-round RT-PCR of the TCR CDR3, the HTBI primer set was used. TCRdb reprocessed the multiplex PCR reads with MiXCR, giving one entry per CDR3 protein. The repertoire holds hundreds of thousands of distinct CDR3 sequences, with about 14% as singletons. Germline V gene data show CDR1 as SNHLY and CDR2 as FYNNEI. V was trimmed by 2 bases and J by 4 bases, leaving 6 bases between them. The CDR3 totals 12 residues.

The clonotype originates from a woman aged 50 to 60 with Graves' ophthalmopathy. Sequenced: blood. The rearrangement joins TRBV2 to TRBJ2-7; no definite D call. CDR3 loop: CASSEIGYEQYF. CDR3 in DNA: TGTGCCAGCAGTGAAATCGGTTACGAGCAGTACTTC.